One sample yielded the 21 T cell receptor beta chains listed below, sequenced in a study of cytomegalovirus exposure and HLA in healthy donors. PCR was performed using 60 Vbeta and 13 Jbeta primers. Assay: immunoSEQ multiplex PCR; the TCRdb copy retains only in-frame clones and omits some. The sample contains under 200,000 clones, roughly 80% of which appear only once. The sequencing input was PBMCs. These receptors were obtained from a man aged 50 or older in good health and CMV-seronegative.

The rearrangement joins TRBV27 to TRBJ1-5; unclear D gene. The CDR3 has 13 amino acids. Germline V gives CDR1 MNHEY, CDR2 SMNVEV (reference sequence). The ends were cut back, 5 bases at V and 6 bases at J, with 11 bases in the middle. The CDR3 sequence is CASSADPGQPQHF. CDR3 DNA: TGTGCCAGCAGTGCAGACCCGGGTCAGCCCCAGCATTTT.

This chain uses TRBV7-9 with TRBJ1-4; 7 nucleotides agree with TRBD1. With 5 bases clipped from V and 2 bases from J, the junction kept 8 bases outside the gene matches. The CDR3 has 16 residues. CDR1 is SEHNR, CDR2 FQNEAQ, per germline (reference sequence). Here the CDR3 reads CASSQTGKGTNEKLFF. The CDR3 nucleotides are TGTGCCAGCAGCCAGACAGGGAAGGGGACTAATGAAAAACTGTTTTTT.

The CDR3 DNA is TGCGCCAGCAAACAGGGGAACACTGAAGCTTTCTTT. Its protein product is CASKQGNTEAFF. The J gene is TRBJ1-1, the V gene TRBV5-1, with D perhaps matching TRBD1 (6 bases). Deletions cut 6 bases from V and 1 base from J, with 7 bases between. CDR1 and CDR2 (germline): SGHRS, YFSETQ. The CDR3 has 12 amino acids.

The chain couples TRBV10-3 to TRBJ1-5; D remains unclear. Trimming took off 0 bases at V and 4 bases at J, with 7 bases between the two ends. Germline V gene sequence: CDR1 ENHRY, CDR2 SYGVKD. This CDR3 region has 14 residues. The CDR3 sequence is CAISESTENQPQHF. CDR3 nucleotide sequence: TGTGCCATCAGTGAGTCGACGGAGAATCAGCCCCAGCATTTT.

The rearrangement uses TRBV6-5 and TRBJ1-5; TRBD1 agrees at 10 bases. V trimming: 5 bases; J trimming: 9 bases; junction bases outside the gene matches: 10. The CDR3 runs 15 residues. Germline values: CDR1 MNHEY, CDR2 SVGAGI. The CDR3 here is CASSPGQGSVGPQHF. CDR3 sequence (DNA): TGTGCCAGCAGTCCGGGACAGGGGTCCGTTGGGCCCCAGCATTTT.

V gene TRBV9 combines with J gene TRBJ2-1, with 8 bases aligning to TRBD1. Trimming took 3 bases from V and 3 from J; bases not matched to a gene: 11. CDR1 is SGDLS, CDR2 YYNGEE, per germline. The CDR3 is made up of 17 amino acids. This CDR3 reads CASSASETGEFYNEQFF. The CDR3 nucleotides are TGTGCCAGCAGCGCTTCAGAGACAGGGGAGTTCTACAATGAGCAGTTCTTC.

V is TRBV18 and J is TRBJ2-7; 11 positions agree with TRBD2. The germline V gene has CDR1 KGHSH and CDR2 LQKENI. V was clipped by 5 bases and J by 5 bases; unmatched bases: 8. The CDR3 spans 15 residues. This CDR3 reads CASSGSGGATNEQYF. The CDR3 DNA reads TGTGCCAGCTCAGGTAGCGGGGGGGCTACCAACGAGCAGTACTTC.

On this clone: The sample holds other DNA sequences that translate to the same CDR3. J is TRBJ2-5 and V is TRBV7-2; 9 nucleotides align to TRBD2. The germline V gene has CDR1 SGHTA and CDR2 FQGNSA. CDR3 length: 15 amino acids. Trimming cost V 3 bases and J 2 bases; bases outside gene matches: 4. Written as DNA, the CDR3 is TGTGCCAGCAGCTTGAGTAGCGGGGGACAAGAGACCCAGTACTTC. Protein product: CASSLSSGGQETQYF. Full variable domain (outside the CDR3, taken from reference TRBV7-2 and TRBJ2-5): GAGVSQSPSNKVTEKGKDVELRCDPISGHTALYWYRQSLGQGLEFLIYFQGNSAPDKSGLPSDRFSAERTGGSVSTLTIQRTQQEDSAVYLCASSLSSGGQETQYFGPGTRLLVL.

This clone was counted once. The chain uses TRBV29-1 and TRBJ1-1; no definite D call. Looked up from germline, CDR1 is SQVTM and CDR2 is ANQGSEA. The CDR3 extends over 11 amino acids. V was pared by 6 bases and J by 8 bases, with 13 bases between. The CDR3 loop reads CSVRWEAEAFF. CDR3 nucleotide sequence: TGCAGCGTCCGATGGGAGGCCGAAGCTTTCTTT.

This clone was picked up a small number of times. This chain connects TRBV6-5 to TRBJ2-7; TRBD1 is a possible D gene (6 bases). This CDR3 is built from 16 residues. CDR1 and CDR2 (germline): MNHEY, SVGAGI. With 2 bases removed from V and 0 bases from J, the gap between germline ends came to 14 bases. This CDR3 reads CASSYRSGQSSYEQYF. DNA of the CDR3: TGTGCCAGCAGTTACAGGTCCGGACAGAGCTCCTACGAGCAGTACTTC.

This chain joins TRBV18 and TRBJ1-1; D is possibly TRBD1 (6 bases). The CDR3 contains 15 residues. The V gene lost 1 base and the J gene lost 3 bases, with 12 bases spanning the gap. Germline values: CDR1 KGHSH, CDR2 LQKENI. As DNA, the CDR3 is TGTGCCAGCTCACCACTTACAGGGTGGGACACTGAAGCTTTCTTT. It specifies CASSPLTGWDTEAFF.

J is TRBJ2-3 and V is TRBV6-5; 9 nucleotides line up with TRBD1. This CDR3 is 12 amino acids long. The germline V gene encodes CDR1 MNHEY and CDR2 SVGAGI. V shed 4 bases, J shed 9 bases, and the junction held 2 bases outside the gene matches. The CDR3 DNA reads TGTGCCAGCAGTTCGACAGGGGGAACGCAGTATTTT. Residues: CASSSTGGTQYF.

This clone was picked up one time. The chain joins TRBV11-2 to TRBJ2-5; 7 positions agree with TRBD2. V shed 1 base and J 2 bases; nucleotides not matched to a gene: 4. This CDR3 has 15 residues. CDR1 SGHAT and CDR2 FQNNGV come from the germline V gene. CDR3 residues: CASSLGLAVQETQYF. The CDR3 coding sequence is TGTGCCAGCAGCTTAGGCCTAGCGGTACAAGAGACCCAGTACTTC.

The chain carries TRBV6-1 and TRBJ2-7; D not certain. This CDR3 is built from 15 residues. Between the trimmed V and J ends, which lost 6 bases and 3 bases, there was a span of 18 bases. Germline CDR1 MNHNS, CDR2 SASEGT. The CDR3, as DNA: TGTGCCAGCAGAGAAACACCCGTCTACTACTACGAGCAGTACTTC. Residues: CASRETPVYYYEQYF.

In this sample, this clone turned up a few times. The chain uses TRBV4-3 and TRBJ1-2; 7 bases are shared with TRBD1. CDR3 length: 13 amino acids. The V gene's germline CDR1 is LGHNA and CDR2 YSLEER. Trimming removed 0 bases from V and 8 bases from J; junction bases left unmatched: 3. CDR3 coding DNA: TGCGCCAGCAGCCAAGAGACAGGGAGAGGCTACACCTTC. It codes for CASSQETGRGYTF.

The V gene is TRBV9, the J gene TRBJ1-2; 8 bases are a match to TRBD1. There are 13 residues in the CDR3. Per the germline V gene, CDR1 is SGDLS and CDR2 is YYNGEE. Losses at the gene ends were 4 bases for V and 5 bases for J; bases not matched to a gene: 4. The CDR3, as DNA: TGTGCCAGCAGCCCGGACAGGGAGTATGGCTACACCTTC. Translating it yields CASSPDREYGYTF. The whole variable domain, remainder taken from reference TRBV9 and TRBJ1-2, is DSGVTQTPKHLITATGQRVTLRCSPRSGDLSVYWYQQSLDQGLQFLIQYYNGEERAKGNILERFSAQQFPDLHSELNLSSLELGDSALYFCASSPDREYGYTFGSGTRLTVV.

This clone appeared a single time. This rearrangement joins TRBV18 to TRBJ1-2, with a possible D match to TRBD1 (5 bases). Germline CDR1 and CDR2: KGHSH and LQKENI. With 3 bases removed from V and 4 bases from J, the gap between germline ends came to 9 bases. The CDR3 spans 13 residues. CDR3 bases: TGTGCCAGCTCACCCACGGACACCTATGGCTACACCTTC. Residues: CASSPTDTYGYTF.

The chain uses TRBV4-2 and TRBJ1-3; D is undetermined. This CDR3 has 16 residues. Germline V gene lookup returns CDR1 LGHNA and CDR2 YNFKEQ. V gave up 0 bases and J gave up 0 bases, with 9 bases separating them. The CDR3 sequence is CASSQETTASGNTIYF. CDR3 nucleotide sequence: TGTGCCAGCAGCCAAGAGACAACTGCCTCTGGAAACACCATATATTTT.

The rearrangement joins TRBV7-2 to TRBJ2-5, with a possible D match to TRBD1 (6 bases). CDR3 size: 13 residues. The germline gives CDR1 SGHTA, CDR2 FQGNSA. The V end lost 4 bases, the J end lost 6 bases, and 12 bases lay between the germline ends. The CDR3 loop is CASSSERGKTQYF. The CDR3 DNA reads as TGTGCCAGCAGCTCCGAGAGGGGGAAGACCCAGTACTTC. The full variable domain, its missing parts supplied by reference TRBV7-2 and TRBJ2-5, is GAGVSQSPSNKVTEKGKDVELRCDPISGHTALYWYRQSLGQGLEFLIYFQGNSAPDKSGLPSDRFSAERTGGSVSTLTIQRTQQEDSAVYLCASSSERGKTQYFGPGTRLLVL.

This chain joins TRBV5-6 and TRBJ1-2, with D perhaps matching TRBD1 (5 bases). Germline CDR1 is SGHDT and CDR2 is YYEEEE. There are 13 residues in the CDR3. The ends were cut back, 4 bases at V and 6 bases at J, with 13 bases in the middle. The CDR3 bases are TGTGCCAGCAGCCCGGGGGGAAGTCATGGCTACACCTTC. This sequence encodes CASSPGGSHGYTF.

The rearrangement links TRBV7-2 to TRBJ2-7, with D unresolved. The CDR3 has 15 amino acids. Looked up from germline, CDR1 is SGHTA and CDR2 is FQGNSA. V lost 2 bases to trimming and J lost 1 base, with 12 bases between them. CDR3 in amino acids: CASSLRFALSYEQYF. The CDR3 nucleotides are TGTGCCAGCAGCTTAAGGTTTGCACTATCCTACGAGCAGTACTTC.